This TCR beta chain was recovered during a study of shared T cell receptors in the human thymus. Sequenced by immunoSEQ multiplex PCR; TCRdb stores in-frame clones only, minus some. Among 700,000 to 750,000 clones, 75% to 90% were seen once, and the ten largest hold 0.0095% to 0.011%. The CDR3 runs 14 residues. V was shortened by 1 base and J by 0 bases, with 6 bases between the two germline ends. The germline V gene has CDR1 SGHVS and CDR2 FQNEAQ. These records were also assigned to another study, of human thymus T cells. That source notes: In corrective heart surgery, resections were taken, and these provided the thymus tissue.

The clonotype was recovered from a girl in the first two years of life with a congenital heart defect. Sequencing was performed on thymocytes. The chain uses TRBV7-8 and TRBJ1-1; D is unclear. CDR3 sequence (DNA): TGTGCCAGCAGCTTAGTTGGGCTGAACACTGAAGCTTTCTTT. Translating gives CASSLVGLNTEAFF.